This is a list of T cell receptor beta chains from one sample in a study of blood T cell repertoires in COVID-19. The data were produced by immunoSEQ multiplex PCR, yet TCRdb's version contains in-frame clones alone and is incomplete. In the table there are 100,000 or so clones, 80% to 90% of which are singletons. The sample consisted of PBMCs or T cells enriched from blood (not recorded which). Receptors originate from a woman aged 45 to 65 who had recovered from COVID-19. Each CDR3 is given with its conserved first and last residue.

v_call	j_call	cdr3_aa
TRBV5-8	TRBJ2-7	CASSLVFQGEQYF
TRBV18	TRBJ1-4	CASSSSNEKLFF
TRBV27	TRBJ1-5	CASSRQSNQPQHF
TRBV5-5	TRBJ2-2	CASSFELGLAANTGELFF
TRBV5-4	TRBJ1-3	CASSLSGSGNTIYF
TRBV9	TRBJ2-3	CASSVLTSGGWQYF
TRBV30	TRBJ2-5	CAWRTGLAHETQYF
TRBV5-6	TRBJ2-6	CASSLPRRDRVTGANVLTF
TRBV10-1	TRBJ1-6	CASSGTQGEGYNSPLHF
TRBV5-1	TRBJ1-1	CASSLIVNTEAFF
TRBV7-2	TRBJ2-5	CASSLGPSGLDQETQYF
TRBV7-6	TRBJ2-1	CASSLAPTSDNEQFF
TRBV28	TRBJ1-5	CASTSSGVFNQPQHF
TRBV27	TRBJ1-5	CASSLQGSYQPQHF
TRBV10-2	TRBJ1-1	CASSEPRPPNTEAFF
TRBV5-1	TRBJ1-5	CASSLGQGDGNQPQHF
TRBV4-1	TRBJ2-1	CASSHPRGGRDNEQFF
TRBV7-6	TRBJ2-5	CASSLWGSEETQYF
TRBV5-1	TRBJ2-5	CASSFSLETQYF
TRBV5-4	TRBJ2-1	CASSKTGVGSNEQFF
TRBV28	TRBJ2-2	CASSRTRDRGHTGELFF
TRBV3-1/TRBV3-2	TRBJ2-5	CASSQRREGLDDQGTQYF
TRBV7-6	TRBJ2-3	CASSPAGFRNTDTQYF
TRBV5-4	TRBJ2-5	CASSLGQGSGTQYF